This is a list of T cell receptor beta chains from one sample in a study of blood T cell repertoires in COVID-19. Profiling relied on immunoSEQ multiplex PCR, and the TCRdb table lists in-frame clones only, not all of them. This sample has roughly 90,000 clones, with roughly 90% found just once. The sample taken for sequencing was peripheral blood. The origin of the receptors is a human donor with active COVID-19. The donor label of this sample is uncertain. CDR3s include the opening cysteine and the closing phenylalanine or tryptophan. The order of the fields is clone size, V gene, D gene, J gene, CDR3 DNA, CDR3 protein. A D gene is named only where the DNA matches it firmly. Size is stated for part of the rows, as once, few or many counts, or as a class when the clone is expanded.

>few|TRBV18|TRBD1|TRBJ2-7
TGTGCCAGCTCACGTGACAGGGTGGACGAGCAGTACTTC
CASSRDRVDEQYF
>-|TRBV4-1|-|TRBJ1-5
TGCGCCAGCAGCCAAGATCCACAGGGAAGGCAGCCCCAGCATTTT
CASSQDPQGRQPQHF
>-|TRBV30|-|TRBJ1-1
TGTGCCTGGAGTGTAGGTCCGGGAAACACTGAAGCTTTCTTT
CAWSVGPGNTEAFF
>once|TRBV7-8|TRBD2|TRBJ2-3
TGTGCCAGCAGCACCCGATTCGGATCGGGGGGGCCCCCAGATACGCAGTATTTT
CASSTRFGSGGPPDTQYF
>-|TRBV6-6|-|TRBJ2-3
TGTGCCAGCAGTTACGGGTGGGGGGGCCGGAATACGCAGTATTTT
CASSYGWGGRNTQYF
>-|TRBV2|-|TRBJ2-3
TGTGCCAGCGAGCGGCGTAGCACAGATACGCAGTATTTT
CASERRSTDTQYF
>-|TRBV6-1|-|TRBJ1-2
TGTGCCAGCAGTGAAGGGGGGGGAAACTATGGCTACACCTTC
CASSEGGGNYGYTF
>once|TRBV7-2|TRBD2|TRBJ2-7
TGTGCCAGCAGCTTAGTAGCGGGGGGCTTTTTGAGCCCATCAATCGAGCAGTACTTC
CASSLVAGGFLSPSIEQYF
>-|TRBV7-9|-|TRBJ2-2
TGTGCCAGCAGCTTAGAGGGGGACACCGGGGAGCTGTTTTTT
CASSLEGDTGELFF
>-|TRBV10-2|-|TRBJ2-6
TGCGCCAGCAGTGAGTCGATGAGGTCTGGGGCCAACGTCCTGACTTTC
CASSESMRSGANVLTF
>-|TRBV6-5|TRBD1|TRBJ1-2
TGTGCCAGCAGTTCCGGGACAGGGTTGGACTATGGCTACACCTTC
CASSSGTGLDYGYTF
>-|TRBV19|-|TRBJ1-5
TGTGCCAGTAGTATCACGGGGGGTTGGGGTCAGCCCCAGCATTTT
CASSITGGWGQPQHF
>-|TRBV5-1|-|TRBJ1-3
TGCGCCAGCAGCTTGGTGGGCACGTTACGGTCCGGAAACACCATATATTTT
CASSLVGTLRSGNTIYF
>-|TRBV20-1|TRBD2|TRBJ2-1
TGCAGTGCTAGTGGACGTAGCGGGGGGGCTAATGAGCAGTTCTTC
CSASGRSGGANEQFF
>-|TRBV28|-|TRBJ1-6
TGTGCCAGCACCGCGAGCTCCTATAATTCACCCCTCCACTTT
CASTASSYNSPLHF
>-|TRBV7-2|-|TRBJ1-4
TGTGCCAGCAGCTTAGGAGGGAGGGGTGAAAAACTGTTTTTT
CASSLGGRGEKLFF
>-|TRBV2|-|TRBJ2-7
TGTGCCAGCAGTGACTCGGCTAGAATTAATCACGAGCAGTACTTC
CASSDSARINHEQYF
>-|TRBV5-1|-|TRBJ1-2
TGCGCCAGCAGCTTGGCCGGGACATCTAACTATGGCTACACCTTC
CASSLAGTSNYGYTF
>-|TRBV19|-|TRBJ2-5
TGTGCCAGTAGTATAGTGGGCAGGGGAACAACAACAAACTGGGGAGAGACCCAGTACTTC
CASSIVGRGTTTNWGETQYF
>once|TRBV14|TRBD2|TRBJ2-1
TGTGCCAGCAGCCAAGCGGGGGTTGCTAGCGGGGAGCAGTTCTTC
CASSQAGVASGEQFF
>-|TRBV28|-|TRBJ1-1
TGTGCCAGCATTCGCAGGGCGAACACTGAAGCTTTCTTT
CASIRRANTEAFF
>-|TRBV23-1|-|TRBJ1-5
TGCGCCAGCAGTCAATCGGGGGAGGGCAGCAGCTATAGCAATCAGCCCCAGCATTTT
CASSQSGEGSSYSNQPQHF
>few|TRBV7-9|-|TRBJ1-5
TGTGCCAGCAGCTTGAGCCTACAGCCCCAGCATTTT
CASSLSLQPQHF
>few|TRBV5-6|-|TRBJ2-5
TGTGCCAGCAGCTTAGGTCCAGGCCGGGGTTGGGAGACCCAGTACTTC
CASSLGPGRGWETQYF
>many|TRBV4-1|-|TRBJ1-4
TGCGCCAGCAGCCCGGGACAAAATAATGAAAAACTGTTTTTT
CASSPGQNNEKLFF
>-|TRBV4-2|-|TRBJ2-4
TGTGCCAGCAGCCAAGAGGGCCGGGGAGCCAAAAACATTCAGTACTTC
CASSQEGRGAKNIQYF
>-|TRBV10-3|-|TRBJ2-1
TGTGCCATCAGTGATCTACAGGAGTACAATGAGCAGTTCTTC
CAISDLQEYNEQFF
>-|TRBV5-4|-|TRBJ2-1
TGTGCCAGCAGCCCACAGGGCCCATACTCCTACAATGAGCAGTTCTTC
CASSPQGPYSYNEQFF
>once|TRBV13|TRBD2|TRBJ2-1
TGTGCCAGCATCCTTAGCGGGGACAATGAGCAGTTCTTC
CASILSGDNEQFF
>few|TRBV5-1|TRBD1|TRBJ1-6
TGCGCCAGCAGCTTTAGGGGACAGGGAGTTAGCTCCTATAATTCACCCCTCCACTTT
CASSFRGQGVSSYNSPLHF
>-|TRBV7-7|TRBD1|TRBJ1-1
TGTGCCAGCAGCTTAGGCGGTGCAGGGGGATCAATGGGCACTGAAGCTTTCTTT
CASSLGGAGGSMGTEAFF
>-|TRBV29-1|-|TRBJ1-1
TGCAGCTTGATGACATCGAACACTGAAGCTTTCTTT
CSLMTSNTEAFF
>-|TRBV30|TRBD2|TRBJ2-2
TGTGCCTGGAGGGAGGGAGCGGGGACCGGGGAGCTGTTTTTT
CAWREGAGTGELFF
>-|TRBV4-1|TRBD1|TRBJ2-7
TGCGCCAGCAGCCAAAGCCCGGGACAGGGGGCCTACGAGCAGTACTTC
CASSQSPGQGAYEQYF
>-|TRBV9|-|TRBJ1-1
TGTGCCAGCAGCGTAGGTCTTGCGCACCTCCGCACTGAAGCTTTCTTT
CASSVGLAHLRTEAFF
>-|TRBV6-5|-|TRBJ2-7
TGTGCCAGCCTCGCCCCGGACGGACTCTACGAGCAGTACTTC
CASLAPDGLYEQYF
>-|TRBV19|-|TRBJ2-3
TGTGCCAGTAGTATAGGCAGTTACACAGATACGCAGTATTTT
CASSIGSYTDTQYF
>-|TRBV6-5|TRBD1|TRBJ1-1
TGTGCCAGCAGACAGACAGGGACGATGAACACTGAAGCTTTCTTT
CASRQTGTMNTEAFF
>-|TRBV10-3|-|TRBJ2-5
TGTGCCTCGGGAAGGGATCGAGGCCAAGAGACCCAGTACTTC
CASGRDRGQETQYF
>-|TRBV4-3|TRBD1|TRBJ1-4
TGCGCCAGCAGCCAAAGCGACAGGGTTAACGAAAAACTGTTTTTT
CASSQSDRVNEKLFF
>-|TRBV19|TRBD1|TRBJ1-6
TGTGGATCGACAGGGGATCTTTACTCACCCCTCCACTTT
CGSTGDLYSPLHF